The 5 T cell receptor beta chains below come from one sample, sequenced in a study of identical twins. TCRdb passed the 5' RACE reads through MiXCR, listing each CDR3 protein once. The table lists about 700,000 distinct CDR3 sequences, about 9.4% of them singletons. In addition, the sample was reused for a study of yellow fever vaccine responses in identical twins.

Source material: PBMCs. The receptor set was obtained from a woman younger than 35 in good health.

This clonotype showed up many times. The chain uses TRBV20-1 and TRBJ1-6; TRBD1 matches at 9 bases. Trimming cost V 5 bases and J 10 bases; bases outside gene matches: 9. The CDR3 length is 14 residues. From germline, CDR1 is DFQATT and CDR2 SNEGSKA (reference sequence). In nucleotides, the CDR3 is TGCAGTGCTCGGGACAGGGCGTTAGGCTCACCCCTCCACTTT. It translates to CSARDRALGSPLHF.

This clonotype came up a few times. The chain uses TRBV7-9 and TRBJ1-4, with D uncertain. V shed 3 bases and J shed 7 bases, with 6 bases lying between them. The germline gives CDR1 SEHNR, CDR2 FQNEAQ (reference sequence). There are 12 residues in the CDR3. The CDR3 is CASSLGFEKLFF. CDR3 DNA: TGTGCCAGCAGCTTGGGATTTGAAAAACTGTTTTTT. Variable domain in full (rest from reference TRBV7-9 and TRBJ1-4): DTGVSQNPRHKITKRGQNVTFRCDPISEHNRLYWYRQTLGQGPEFLTYFQNEAQLEKSRLLSDRFSAERPKGSFSTLEIQRTEQGDSAMYLCASSLGFEKLFFGSGTQLSVL.

This clonotype has a count of ten or more. The chain joins TRBV7-2 to TRBJ2-3; D may be TRBD2 (5 bases). The V end lost 3 bases, the J end lost 0 bases, and 10 bases lay between the germline ends. The CDR3 sequence is 15 residues long. Germline lookup yields CDR1 SGHTA and CDR2 FQGNSA. Written as DNA, the CDR3 is TGTGCCAGCAGCTTTTTTCCGGGAAGCACAGATACGCAGTATTTT. It codes for CASSFFPGSTDTQYF.

This clonotype turned up a few times. The V and J genes are TRBV3-1 and TRBJ2-7; TRBD1 matches 7 bases. Germline assignment: CDR1 LGHDT and CDR2 YNNKEL (reference sequence). V shed 4 bases and J 0 bases; nucleotides not matched to a gene: 6. The CDR3 has 15 residues. The CDR3 DNA sequence: TGTGCCAGCAGCCGGCAGACAGGGAACTCCTACGAGCAGTACTTC. Protein sequence: CASSRQTGNSYEQYF.

This clonotype has only a few counts. The V gene is TRBV28, the J gene TRBJ1-4, with D possibly being TRBD1 (5 bases). The germline V and J ends were trimmed by 2 bases and 4 bases, with 11 bases remaining between them. There are 15 residues in the CDR3. Germline values: CDR1 MDHEN, CDR2 SYDVKM. As DNA, the CDR3 is TGTGCCAGCAGTTTAAGTCGACAGCATAATGAAAAACTGTTTTTT. It is translated as CASSLSRQHNEKLFF.